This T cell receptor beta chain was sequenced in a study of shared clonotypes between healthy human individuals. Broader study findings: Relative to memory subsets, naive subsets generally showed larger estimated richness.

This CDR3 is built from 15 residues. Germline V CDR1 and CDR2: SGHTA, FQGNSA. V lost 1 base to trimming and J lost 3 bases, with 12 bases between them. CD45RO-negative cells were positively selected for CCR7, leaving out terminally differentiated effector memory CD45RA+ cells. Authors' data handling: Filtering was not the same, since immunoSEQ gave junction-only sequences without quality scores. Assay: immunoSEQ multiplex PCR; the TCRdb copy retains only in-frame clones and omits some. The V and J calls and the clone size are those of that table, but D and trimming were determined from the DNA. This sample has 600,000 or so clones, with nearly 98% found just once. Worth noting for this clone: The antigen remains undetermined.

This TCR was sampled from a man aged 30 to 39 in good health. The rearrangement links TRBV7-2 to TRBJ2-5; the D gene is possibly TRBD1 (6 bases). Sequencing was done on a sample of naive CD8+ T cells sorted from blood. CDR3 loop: CASSLVAGVKETQYF. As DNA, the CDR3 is TGTGCCAGCAGCTTAGTGGCAGGGGTCAAAGAGACCCAGTACTTC.